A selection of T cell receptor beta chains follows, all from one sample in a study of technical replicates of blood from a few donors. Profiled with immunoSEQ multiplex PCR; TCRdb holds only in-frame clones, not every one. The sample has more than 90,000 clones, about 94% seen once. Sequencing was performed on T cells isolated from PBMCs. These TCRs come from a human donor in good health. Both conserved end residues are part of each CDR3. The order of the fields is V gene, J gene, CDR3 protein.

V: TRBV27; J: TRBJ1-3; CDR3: CASGPTVGNTIYF
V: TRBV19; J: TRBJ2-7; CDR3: CASSFSSGDTYEQYF
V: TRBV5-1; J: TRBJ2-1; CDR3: CASSLLRGIGDEQFF
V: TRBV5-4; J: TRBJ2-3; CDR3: CASSLRPSGPTDTQYF
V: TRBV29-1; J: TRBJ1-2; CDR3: CSARGGSTQANGYTF
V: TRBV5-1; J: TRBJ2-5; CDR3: CASFETSGNVETQYF
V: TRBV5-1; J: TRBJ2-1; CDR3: CASSFSGSSYNEQFF
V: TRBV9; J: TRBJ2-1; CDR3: CASSVDYGSEQFF
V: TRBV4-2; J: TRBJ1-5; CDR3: CASSLGDGQLKGPQHF
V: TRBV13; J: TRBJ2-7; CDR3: CASSSFLSASGIYEQYF
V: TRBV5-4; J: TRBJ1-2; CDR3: CATHPISLEGNYGYTF
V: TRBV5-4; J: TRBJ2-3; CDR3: CASSPVEFSTDTQYF
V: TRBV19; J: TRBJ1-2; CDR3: CASSAGDRVAGGYTF
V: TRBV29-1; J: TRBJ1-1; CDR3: CSVVPGHKNTEAFF
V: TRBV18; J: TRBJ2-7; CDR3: CASSQGLAGGSSYEQYF
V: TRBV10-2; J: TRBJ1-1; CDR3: CASRGPYEAFF
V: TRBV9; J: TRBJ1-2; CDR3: CASSVGAGGAAYGYTF
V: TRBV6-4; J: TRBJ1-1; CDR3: CASRPQGFGNTEAFF
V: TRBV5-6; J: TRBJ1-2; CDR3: CASSSRGTESHGYTF
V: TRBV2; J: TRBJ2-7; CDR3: CASSEGGQGHYEQYF
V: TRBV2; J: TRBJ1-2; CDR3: CASSEGDTAIYGYTF
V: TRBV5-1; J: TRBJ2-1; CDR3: CASSLAGPYNEQFF
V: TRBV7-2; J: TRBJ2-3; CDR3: CASSLEGLILPDTQYF
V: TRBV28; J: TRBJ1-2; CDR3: CASKRQGARLIGNYGYTF
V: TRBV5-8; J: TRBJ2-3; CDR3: CASSWGRQGEWADTQYF
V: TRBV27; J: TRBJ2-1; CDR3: CASSVGTSGANEQFF
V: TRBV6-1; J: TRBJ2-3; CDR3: CASTWRGDTQYF
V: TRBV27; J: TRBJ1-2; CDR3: CASSLLSETGSRGYTF
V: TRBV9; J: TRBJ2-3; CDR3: CASSPSVDTQYF
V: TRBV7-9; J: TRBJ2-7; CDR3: CASSLPPPYEQYF
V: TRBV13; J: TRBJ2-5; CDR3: CASSSRWGLAGGQGETQYF
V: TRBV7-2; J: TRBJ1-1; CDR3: CASSSRANTEAFF
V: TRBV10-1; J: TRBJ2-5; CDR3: CASSESEIQETQYF
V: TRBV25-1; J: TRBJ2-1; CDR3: CASMGQQTTEDYNEQFF
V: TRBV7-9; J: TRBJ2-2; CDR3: CASSPISDTGELFF
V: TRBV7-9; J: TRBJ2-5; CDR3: CASSLEQGNQETQYF
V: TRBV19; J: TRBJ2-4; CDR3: CASSATSDIQYF